The next 19 T cell receptor beta chains were all read from a single sample in a study of T cells in localized non-small cell lung cancer. Clones were read by immunoSEQ multiplex PCR, and TCRdb kept only the in-frame ones, dropping some. The sample records almost 40,000 clones, more than 75% being singletons. The material was PBMCs, obtained before any cancer treatment. All receptors come from a woman aged 35 to 69 with stage II squamous cell lung carcinoma.

This clone has only one observation. The chain links TRBV9 to TRBJ2-1; D is possibly TRBD2 (6 bases). CDR1 SGDLS and CDR2 YYNGEE come from the germline V gene. The CDR3 loop spans 13 amino acids. With 0 bases removed from V and 9 bases from J, the gap between germline ends came to 10 bases. The CDR3 DNA sequence: TGTGCCAGCAGCGTAGGCCTAGCGACTGAGCAGTTCTTC. It encodes CASSVGLATEQFF.

V and J are TRBV6-1 and TRBJ1-4; 8 positions match TRBD1. V dropped 4 bases and J dropped 0; count of bases not matched to a gene: 4. This CDR3 is built from 16 residues. The V gene's germline CDR1 is MNHNS and CDR2 SASEGT. For the CDR3, the DNA is TGTGCCAGCAGTGTACAGGGGGGAGCAACTAATGAAAAACTGTTTTTT. Translated, it gives CASSVQGGATNEKLFF.

The chain joins TRBV28 to TRBJ2-6, with 10 bases identical to TRBD1. Germline V lookup: CDR1 MDHEN, CDR2 SYDVKM. Trimming removed 6 bases from V and 0 bases from J; junction bases left unmatched: 5. This CDR3 is built from 17 residues. This CDR3 reads CASRSGTGDSGANVLTF. The CDR3 coding sequence is TGTGCCAGCAGATCCGGGACAGGGGACTCTGGGGCCAACGTCCTGACTTTC.

This chain joins TRBV27 and TRBJ2-5; D might be TRBD1 (6 bases). Trimming pared 5 bases from V and 2 bases from J, leaving 15 bases between. The CDR3 contains 15 residues. Germline V gene data show CDR1 as MNHEY and CDR2 as SMNVEV (reference sequence). Here the CDR3 reads CASSLTGFLQETQYF. CDR3 DNA: TGTGCCAGCAGTCTGACAGGCTTCCTACAAGAGACCCAGTACTTC.

The chain is built from TRBV7-2 and TRBJ2-5; D not certain. The CDR3 totals 14 residues. CDR1 and CDR2 from the germline V gene are SGHTA and FQGNSA. V was cut by 1 base and J by 1 base, with 7 bases left in between. The CDR3, as DNA: TGTGCCAGCAGCTTAGGTACGGCCCAAGAGACCCAGTACTTC. Its translation is CASSLGTAQETQYF.

The V call is TRBV7-9, the J call TRBJ1-1; D not resolved. Trimming pared 3 bases from V and 2 bases from J, leaving 16 bases between. The CDR3 spans 16 residues. Germline values: CDR1 SEHNR, CDR2 FQNEAQ (reference sequence). CDR3 DNA: TGTGCCAGCAGCTTCAACCCTCAGGAATTAAACACTGAAGCTTTCTTT. It codes for CASSFNPQELNTEAFF.

V is TRBV18 and J is TRBJ2-7, with 7 bases matching TRBD1. Germline V gene lookup returns CDR1 KGHSH and CDR2 LQKENI. The CDR3 runs 14 residues. The V and J ends lost 3 bases and 0 bases, in that order; junction bases with no gene match: 2. The DNA of the CDR3 is TGTGCCAGCTCACCGGGACAGAGCTCCTACGAGCAGTACTTC. Translation gives CASSPGQSSYEQYF.

J is TRBJ1-6 and V is TRBV6-6, with 9 bases matching TRBD1. Germline CDR1 reads MNHNY; CDR2 reads SVGAGI (reference sequence). J gave up 7 bases and V 2 bases, and 3 bases lay outside the gene matches. This CDR3 region has 15 residues. This chain's CDR3 is CASSYPDRGNSPLHF. The CDR3 DNA reads as TGTGCCAGCAGTTACCCCGACAGGGGGAATTCACCCCTCCACTTT.

The chain joins TRBV29-1 to TRBJ2-5; 9 nucleotides align to TRBD2. The germline V gene encodes CDR1 SQVTM and CDR2 ANQGSEA. J lost 3 bases, V lost 0 bases, and 2 bases had no gene match. This CDR3 is 14 amino acids long. The CDR3 loop is CSVEEREGEETQYF. Here the CDR3 DNA reads TGCAGCGTTGAAGAGCGGGAGGGTGAAGAGACCCAGTACTTC.

The J gene is TRBJ2-3, the V gene TRBV19, with 8 bases identical to TRBD1. In germline, CDR1 is LNHDA, CDR2 SQIVND (reference sequence). V lost 4 bases and J lost 1; bases outside the gene matches: 4. The CDR3 contains 15 residues. CDR3 residues: CASSKDRGGTDTQYF. The CDR3 nucleotides are TGTGCCAGTAGTAAAGACAGGGGTGGCACAGATACGCAGTATTTT.

The chain recombines TRBV18 with TRBJ2-7, with a possible D match to TRBD1 (6 bases). Between the trimmed V and J ends, which lost 2 bases and 6 bases, there was a span of 14 bases. The CDR3 runs to 14 residues. The germline V gene encodes CDR1 KGHSH and CDR2 LQKENI. DNA for the CDR3: TGTGCCAGCTCACCAGGCCAGGGGAGAAGCGAGCAGTACGTC. Translation gives CASSPGQGRSEQYV.

This chain connects TRBV28 to TRBJ2-2; no clear D gene. Germline V gene lookup returns CDR1 MDHEN and CDR2 SYDVKM. The CDR3 has 13 amino acids. Trimming pared 2 bases from V and 5 bases from J, leaving 6 bases between. The CDR3 loop reads CASSLRVTGELFF. As DNA, the CDR3 is TGTGCCAGCAGTTTAAGGGTAACCGGGGAGCTGTTTTTT.

CDR3 DNA sequence: TGCGCCAGCAGCCAAAGGACTAGCTATGAGCAGTTCTTC. The encoded protein is CASSQRTSYEQFF. The chain links TRBV4-3 to TRBJ2-1; 8 bases line up with TRBD2. The CDR3 length is 13 residues. Per the germline V gene, CDR1 is LGHNA and CDR2 is YSLEER. V lost 2 bases, J lost 8 bases, and 2 bases stayed unmatched.

The table lists this clone with a count of one. This sequence joins TRBV28 and TRBJ1-2; D might be TRBD1 (5 bases). V lost 5 bases, J lost 8 bases, and 18 bases lay in between. The germline V gene encodes CDR1 MDHEN and CDR2 SYDVKM. The CDR3 covers 14 residues. As DNA, the CDR3 is TGTGCCAGCAGTCCACAGGCCCTCTCCCTGGGCTACACCTTC. Protein sequence: CASSPQALSLGYTF.

The chain has TRBV18 and TRBJ1-6, with TRBD1 as a possible D gene (6 bases). Germline V gene lookup returns CDR1 KGHSH and CDR2 LQKENI. The CDR3 covers 15 residues. Trimming left V 3 bases short and J 2 bases short, with 8 bases between. The CDR3 region is CASSPGATYNSPLHF. Here the CDR3 DNA reads TGTGCCAGCTCACCGGGGGCAACCTATAATTCACCCCTCCACTTT.

This sequence joins TRBV6-6 and TRBJ2-5; D possibly corresponds to TRBD2 (5 bases). Germline-derived CDR1 and CDR2 are MNHNY and SVGAGI (reference sequence). The CDR3 extends over 13 amino acids. The V gene lost 0 bases and the J gene lost 5 bases, with 7 bases spanning the gap. In DNA form, the CDR3 reads TGTGCCAGCAGTTACTCGGAGGCGGAGACCCAGTACTTC. Protein sequence: CASSYSEAETQYF.

The chain recombines TRBV30 with TRBJ2-3; TRBD1 agrees at 8 bases. CDR3 length: 15 residues. Germline V gene sequence: CDR1 GTSNPN, CDR2 SVGIG (reference sequence). The V segment lost 5 bases and the J segment 2 bases; nucleotides outside the gene matches: 9. CDR3 in amino acids: CAWGSTGAYTDTQYF. The DNA for the CDR3 is TGTGCCTGGGGTTCGACAGGGGCATACACAGATACGCAGTATTTT.

The chain carries TRBV5-8 and TRBJ2-7, with TRBD1 matching over 7 bases. The germline V gene has CDR1 SGHTS and CDR2 YDEGEE. The CDR3 consists of 13 residues. After removal of 1 base from V and 6 bases from J, the junction contained 4 bases not matched to a gene. The CDR3 protein is CASSLRGPREQYV. CDR3 in DNA: TGTGCCAGCAGCTTGAGGGGGCCTCGCGAGCAGTACGTC.

This clone was observed a few times. The chain recombines TRBV5-5 with TRBJ1-5; maybe TRBD1 (6 bases). CDR1 SGHKS and CDR2 YYEKEE come from the germline V gene (reference sequence). CDR3 size: 14 residues. V was cut by 0 bases and J by 2 bases, with 6 bases left in between. The CDR3 nucleotides are TGTGCCAGCAGCTTGGACAGGGGCAATCAGCCCCAGCATTTT. It specifies CASSLDRGNQPQHF. Filled out from reference TRBV5-5 and TRBJ1-5, the complete variable domain reads DAGVTQSPTHLIKTRGQQVTLRCSPISGHKSVSWYQQVLGQGPQFIFQYYEKEERGRGNFPDRFSARQFPNYSSELNVNALLLGDSALYLCASSLDRGNQPQHFGDGTRLSIL.